The clone carrying this T cell receptor beta chain was observed a few times. Regions amplified from RNA transcripts were the TCR beta CDR3 regions. A set of HTBI primers served as the primers for a first-round RT-PCR of the TCR CDR3. TCRdb analysed the multiplex PCR reads with MiXCR anew, one entry per CDR3 protein. The data hold 300,000 to 450,000 distinct CDR3 sequences, with approximately 15% observed a single time. Hyperthyroidism patients were newly diagnosed, had disease duration under 2 months, and were aged 18 to 65 years. The sample comes from a study of T cells in Graves' hyperthyroidism and ophthalmopathy. J was trimmed by 8 bases and V by 4 bases; bases with no gene match: 8. Germline values: CDR1 SQVTM, CDR2 ANQGSEA. This CDR3 is built from 14 residues.

The sequence was collected from a woman aged 25 to 39 with Graves' hyperthyroidism. The rearrangement uses TRBV29-1 and TRBJ1-3, with 10 bases matching TRBD1. Input material: blood. The CDR3 bases are TGCAGCGTTGGGGACAGGGGACCTTCTGACACCATATATTTT. Amino acids: CSVGDRGPSDTIYF.